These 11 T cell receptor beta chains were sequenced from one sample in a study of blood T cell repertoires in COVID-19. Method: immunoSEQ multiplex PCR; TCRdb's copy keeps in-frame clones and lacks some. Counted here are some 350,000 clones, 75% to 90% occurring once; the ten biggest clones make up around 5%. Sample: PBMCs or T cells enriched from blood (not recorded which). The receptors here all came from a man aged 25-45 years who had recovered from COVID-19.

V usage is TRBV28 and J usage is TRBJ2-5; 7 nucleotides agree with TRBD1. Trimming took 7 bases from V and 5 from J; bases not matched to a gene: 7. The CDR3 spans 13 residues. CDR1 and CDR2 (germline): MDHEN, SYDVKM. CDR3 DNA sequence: TGTGCCAGCAATCCGGGACAGACGGAGACCCAGTACTTC. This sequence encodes CASNPGQTETQYF.

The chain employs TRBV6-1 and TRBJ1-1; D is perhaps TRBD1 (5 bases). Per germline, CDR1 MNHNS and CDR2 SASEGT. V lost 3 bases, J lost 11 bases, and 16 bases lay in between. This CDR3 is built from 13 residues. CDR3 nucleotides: TGTGCCAGCAGTGAGCGGAGGGACCTACGTGCTTTCTTT. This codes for CASSERRDLRAFF.

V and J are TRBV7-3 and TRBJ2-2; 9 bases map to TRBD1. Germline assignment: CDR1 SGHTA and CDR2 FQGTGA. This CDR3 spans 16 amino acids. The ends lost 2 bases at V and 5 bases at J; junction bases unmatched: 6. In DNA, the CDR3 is TGTGCCAGCAGCTTAGCGGGACAGGGCGGGACCGGGGAGCTGTTTTTT. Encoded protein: CASSLAGQGGTGELFF.

CDR3 amino acids: CASSGQGSMNTEAFF. For the CDR3, the DNA is TGTGCCAGCAGCGGACAGGGAAGCATGAACACTGAAGCTTTCTTT. This chain connects TRBV28 to TRBJ1-1; TRBD1 matches at 8 bases. After removal of 6 bases from V and 0 bases from J, the junction contained 6 bases not matched to a gene. The CDR3 is made up of 15 amino acids. The germline V gene encodes CDR1 MDHEN and CDR2 SYDVKM.

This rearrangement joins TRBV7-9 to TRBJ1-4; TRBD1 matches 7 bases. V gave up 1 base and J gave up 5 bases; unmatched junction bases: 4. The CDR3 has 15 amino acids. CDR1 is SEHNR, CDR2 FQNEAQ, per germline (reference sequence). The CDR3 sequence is CASSLVGQRNEKLFF. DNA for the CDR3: TGTGCCAGCAGCTTAGTGGGACAGAGGAATGAAAAACTGTTTTTT.

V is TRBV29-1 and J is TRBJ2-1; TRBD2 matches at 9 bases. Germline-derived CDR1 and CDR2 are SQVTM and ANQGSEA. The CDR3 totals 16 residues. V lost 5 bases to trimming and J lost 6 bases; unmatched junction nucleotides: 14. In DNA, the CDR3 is TGCAGCGTTAGACCCCCTCTGGGACTAGCTGCCAATGAGCAGTTCTTC. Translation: CSVRPPLGLAANEQFF.

The CDR3 reads CASSPPDRDTGELFF. DNA for the CDR3: TGTGCCAGCAGCCCCCCGGACAGAGACACCGGGGAGCTGTTTTTT. This chain links TRBV7-9 with TRBJ2-2; possible D gene TRBD1, 6 bases. Between the trimmed V and J ends, which lost 5 bases and 3 bases, there was a span of 13 bases. Germline values: CDR1 SEHNR, CDR2 FQNEAQ (reference sequence). This CDR3 has 15 amino acids. Variable domain in full (rest from reference TRBV7-9 and TRBJ2-2): DTGVSQNPRHKITKRGQNVTFRCDPISEHNRLYWYRQTLGQGPEFLTYFQNEAQLEKSRLLSDRFSAERPKGSFSTLEIQRTEQGDSAMYLCASSPPDRDTGELFFGEGSRLTVL.

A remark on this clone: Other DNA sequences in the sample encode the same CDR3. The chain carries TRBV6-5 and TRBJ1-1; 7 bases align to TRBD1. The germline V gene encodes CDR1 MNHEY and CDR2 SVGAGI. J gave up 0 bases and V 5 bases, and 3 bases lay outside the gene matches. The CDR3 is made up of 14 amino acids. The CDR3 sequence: CASSLDRVNTEAFF. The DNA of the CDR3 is TGTGCCAGCAGTCTAGACAGGGTGAACACTGAAGCTTTCTTT.

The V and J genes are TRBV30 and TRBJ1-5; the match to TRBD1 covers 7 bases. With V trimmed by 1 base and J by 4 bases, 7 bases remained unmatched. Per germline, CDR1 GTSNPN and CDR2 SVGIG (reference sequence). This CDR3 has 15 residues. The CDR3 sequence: CAWSEGALSNQPQHF. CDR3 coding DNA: TGTGCCTGGAGTGAGGGGGCACTCTCTAATCAGCCCCAGCATTTT.

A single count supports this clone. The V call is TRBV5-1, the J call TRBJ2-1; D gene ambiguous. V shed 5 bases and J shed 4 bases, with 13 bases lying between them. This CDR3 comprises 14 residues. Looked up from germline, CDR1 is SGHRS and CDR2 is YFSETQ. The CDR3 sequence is CASSPATEYNEQFF. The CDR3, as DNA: TGCGCCAGCAGTCCTGCCACCGAGTACAATGAGCAGTTCTTC.

The CDR3: CASSIDRAWYEQFF. CDR3 sequence (DNA): TGTGCCAGTAGTATAGACAGGGCCTGGTATGAGCAGTTCTTC. V gene TRBV19 combines with J gene TRBJ2-1; possibly TRBD1 for D (5 bases). Germline V gives CDR1 LNHDA, CDR2 SQIVND (reference sequence). This CDR3 spans 14 amino acids. V was pared by 0 bases and J by 8 bases, with 11 bases between.